A single sample gave rise to the 17 T cell receptor beta chains below, sequenced in a study of blood T cell repertoires in COVID-19. Profiling relied on immunoSEQ multiplex PCR, and the TCRdb table lists in-frame clones only, not all of them. The sample has about 75,000 clones; 80% to 95% are singletons. Sequencing input: peripheral blood. These receptors were taken from a human donor in a cohort sampled during active COVID-19.

CDR3 region: CASSLEGLHEQYF. The CDR3 coding sequence is TGTGCCAGCAGCTTAGAGGGGTTACACGAGCAGTACTTC. The V gene is TRBV7-8, the J gene TRBJ2-7; D is perhaps TRBD1 (5 bases). Trimming pared 1 base from V and 5 bases from J, leaving 9 bases between. In germline, CDR1 is SGHVS, CDR2 FQNEAQ. The CDR3 length is 13 residues.

The chain is built from TRBV23-1 and TRBJ1-2; 7 bases are a match to TRBD1. TRBV23-1 is classed as an ORF, of uncertain function. The CDR3 runs 16 residues. Germline trimming cut 2 bases from V and 5 bases from J; bases unmatched to any gene: 11. CDR3 DNA sequence: TGCGCCAGCAGTCAAGCGGCCAGGGGGATCGGATATGGCTACACCTTC. Translation gives CASSQAARGIGYGYTF.

The chain uses TRBV11-2 and TRBJ2-2, with TRBD1 matching 9 bases. The CDR3 is 16 residues long. CDR1 is SGHAT, CDR2 FQNNGV, per germline. Trimming took 5 bases from V and 5 from J; bases not matched to a gene: 9. The CDR3 DNA reads TGTGCCAGCAGCCTATCGGACAGGGGAGGGACCGGGGAGCTGTTTTTT. It codes for CASSLSDRGGTGELFF.

V and J are TRBV20-1 and TRBJ2-7; D not certain. The CDR3 is made up of 11 amino acids. Germline V gene lookup returns CDR1 DFQATT and CDR2 SNEGSKA (reference sequence). Trimming took off 5 bases at V and 4 bases at J, with 9 bases between the two ends. CDR3 coding DNA: TGCAGTGCTTTTACAGATTACGAGCAGTACTTC. The encoded protein is CSAFTDYEQYF.

This chain uses TRBV15 with TRBJ1-1; 12 bases are shared with TRBD1. The junction had 6 bases not matched to a gene; V was cut back by 1 base and J by 3 bases. The germline CDR1 and CDR2 sequences are LNHNV and YYDKDF (reference sequence). The CDR3 sequence is 17 residues long. The CDR3 sequence: CATSRGDRGQRDTEAFF. As DNA, the CDR3 is TGTGCCACCAGCAGAGGGGACAGGGGGCAACGGGACACTGAAGCTTTCTTT.

The rearrangement joins TRBV19 to TRBJ2-1; TRBD1 aligns across 7 bases. With V trimmed by 0 bases and J by 4 bases, 12 bases remained unmatched. The germline gives CDR1 LNHDA, CDR2 SQIVND (reference sequence). This CDR3 has 18 amino acids. The CDR3 loop is CASSIDALQGIPYNEQFF. The DNA of the CDR3 is TGTGCCAGTAGTATAGATGCCTTACAGGGGATCCCGTACAATGAGCAGTTCTTC.

The chain carries TRBV3-1 (or the pseudogene TRBV3-2) and TRBJ2-7, with D maybe TRBD2 (6 bases). This CDR3 has 14 amino acids. The V end was cut by 4 bases, the J end by 2 bases, with 12 bases between. Germline V gene sequence: CDR1 LGHDT, CDR2 YNNKEL (reference sequence). CDR3 amino acids: CASSLRGGAYEQYF. The DNA of the CDR3 is TGTGCCAGCAGCCTACGGGGAGGCGCCTACGAGCAGTACTTC.

This chain connects TRBV4-3 to TRBJ2-3, with D hard to call. The CDR3 is made up of 17 amino acids. V was cut by 0 bases and J by 1 base, with 14 bases left in between. Germline assignment: CDR1 LGHNA and CDR2 YSLEER. CDR3 sequence (DNA): TGCGCCAGCAGCCAAGAGGTGAGCTCGTCGGGCACAGATACGCAGTATTTT. It is translated as CASSQEVSSSGTDTQYF.

In this sample, this clone turned up once. This rearrangement joins TRBV20-1 to TRBJ2-1; 7 bases align to TRBD1. Trimming removed 6 bases from V and 10 bases from J; junction bases left unmatched: 6. The CDR3 runs to 11 residues. Germline CDR1 is DFQATT and CDR2 is SNEGSKA (reference sequence). CDR3 sequence reads: CSARQGGEQFF. The DNA for the CDR3 is TGCAGTGCCCGACAGGGCGGGGAGCAGTTCTTC.

This clone has only a few counts. The chain joins TRBV27 to TRBJ2-7; weak D call: TRBD2 (6 bases). Germline V gene lookup returns CDR1 MNHEY and CDR2 SMNVEV (reference sequence). Between the trimmed V and J ends, which lost 5 bases and 6 bases, there was a span of 11 bases. CDR3 length: 12 residues. The CDR3 DNA reads TGTGCCAGCAGTCCCCTCGGGGGCGAGCAGTACTTC. As protein: CASSPLGGEQYF.

The chain employs TRBV5-6 and TRBJ2-1; maybe TRBD2 (5 bases). V was cut by 3 bases and J by 2 bases, with 18 bases left in between. This CDR3 region has 17 residues. CDR1 is SGHDT and CDR2 is YYEEEE in the germline V gene. CDR3 nucleotides: TGTGCCAGCAGCTCCCCCGTCCGGGATAAGGCCTACAATGAGCAGTTCTTC. Encoded protein: CASSSPVRDKAYNEQFF.

The chain combines TRBV30 with TRBJ2-7, with D possibly TRBD2 on 6 matching bases. The germline V gene encodes CDR1 GTSNPN and CDR2 SVGIG (reference sequence). The CDR3 sequence is 15 residues long. Trimming removed 3 bases from V and 1 base from J, with 16 bases in between. The CDR3 sequence is CAWSGGNRLSYEQYF. Written as DNA, the CDR3 is TGTGCCTGGAGCGGAGGGAACAGGTTGTCCTACGAGCAGTACTTC. Full variable domain (missing parts from reference TRBV30 and TRBJ2-7): SQTIHQWPATLVQPVGSPLSLECTVEGTSNPNLYWYRQAAGRGLQLLFYSVGIGQISSEVPQNLSASRPQDRQFILSSKKLLLSDSGFYLCAWSGGNRLSYEQYFGPGTRLTVT.

This clone has only one observation. V and J are TRBV5-1 and TRBJ2-7, with 8 bases lining up with TRBD1. This CDR3 has 15 amino acids. From germline, CDR1 is SGHRS and CDR2 YFSETQ. J lost 0 bases, V lost 0 bases, and 2 bases had no gene match. CDR3 sequence (DNA): TGCGCCAGCAGCTTGGGACAGGGGAGCTCCTACGAGCAGTACTTC. Translation: CASSLGQGSSYEQYF.

This clone was seen a handful of times. The chain couples TRBV27 to TRBJ2-2, with 7 bases lining up with TRBD2. V was clipped by 5 bases and J by 4 bases; unmatched bases: 7. In germline, CDR1 is MNHEY, CDR2 SMNVEV (reference sequence). CDR3 length equals 15 residues. The CDR3 loop reads CASSPGPGGTGELFF. DNA of the CDR3: TGTGCCAGCAGTCCCGGTCCGGGGGGCACCGGGGAGCTGTTTTTT.

The CDR3, as DNA: TGTGCCAGCAGGAGAGAGGGAGGGGGCAATGAGCAGTTCTTC. Translated: CASRREGGGNEQFF. The chain combines TRBV3-1 (or the pseudogene TRBV3-2) with TRBJ2-1; D is possibly TRBD2 (7 bases). Trimming cost V 6 bases and J 6 bases, with 15 bases left between them. The CDR3 is 14 amino acids. Germline V gives CDR1 LGHDT, CDR2 YNNKEL (reference sequence).

The rearrangement links TRBV29-1 to TRBJ1-3; D is uncertain. Germline V gives CDR1 SQVTM, CDR2 ANQGSEA. The CDR3 spans 12 residues. The V gene lost 5 bases and the J gene lost 0 bases, with 5 bases spanning the gap. The CDR3 nucleotides are TGCAGCGTTACTAGCTCTGGAAACACCATATATTTT. As protein: CSVTSSGNTIYF.

In this sample, this clone turned up once. Germline and junction disagree at one end, which may indicate a read error. V usage is TRBV7-7 and J usage is TRBJ2-1; 10 positions match TRBD2. Germline V gene data show CDR1 as SSHAT and CDR2 as FNYEAQ (reference sequence). The CDR3 is made up of 16 amino acids. The CDR3 reads CASSLRTSGSYNEQFF. As DNA, the CDR3 is TGTGCTAGCAGCTTGAGGACTAGCGGCTCCTACAATGAGCAGTTCTTC.